This TCR beta chain was sequenced for a study of cytomegalovirus exposure and HLA in healthy donors. Study-wide findings and caveats: Across donors, most TCRs were seen rarely, yet some public ones were widespread.

PCR employed 60 Vbeta and 13 Jbeta primers. Method: immunoSEQ multiplex PCR; TCRdb's copy keeps in-frame clones and lacks some. This table holds around 110,000 clones, around three quarters found once. Germline V gene sequence: CDR1 SGHVS, CDR2 FNYEAQ. Trimming took 4 bases from V and 5 from J, leaving 17 bases between them. The CDR3 is 15 residues long. With regard to this clone: Its antigen is as yet unknown.

This TCR derives from a young woman in good health and CMV-seropositive. Sequencing used PBMCs. This rearrangement joins TRBV7-6 to TRBJ1-1, with D possibly matching TRBD1 (5 bases). The CDR3 sequence is CASSSDPRVVTEAFF. CDR3 coding DNA: TGTGCCAGCAGCTCAGATCCCAGGGTCGTAACTGAAGCTTTCTTT.